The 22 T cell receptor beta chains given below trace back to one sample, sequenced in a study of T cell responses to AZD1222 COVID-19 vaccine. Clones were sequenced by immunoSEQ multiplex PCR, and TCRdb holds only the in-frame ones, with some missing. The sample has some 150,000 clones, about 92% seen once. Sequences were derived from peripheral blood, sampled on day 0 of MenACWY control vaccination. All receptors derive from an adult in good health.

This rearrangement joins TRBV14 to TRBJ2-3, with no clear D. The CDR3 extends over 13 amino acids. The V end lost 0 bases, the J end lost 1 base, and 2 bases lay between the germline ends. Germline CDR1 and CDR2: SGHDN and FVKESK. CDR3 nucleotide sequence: TGTGCCAGCAGCCAAGATCGCACAGATACGCAGTATTTT. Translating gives CASSQDRTDTQYF.

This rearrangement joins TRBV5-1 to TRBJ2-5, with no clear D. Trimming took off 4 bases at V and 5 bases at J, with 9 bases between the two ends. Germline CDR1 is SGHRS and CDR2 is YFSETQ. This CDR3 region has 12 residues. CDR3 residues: CASSANKETQYF. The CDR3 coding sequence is TGCGCCAGCAGCGCGAACAAGGAGACCCAGTACTTC.

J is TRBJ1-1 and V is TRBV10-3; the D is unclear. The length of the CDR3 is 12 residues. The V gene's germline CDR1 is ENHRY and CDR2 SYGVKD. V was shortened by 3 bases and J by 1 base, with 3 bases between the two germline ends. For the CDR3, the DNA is TGTGCCATCAGTGACGGGAACACTGAAGCTTTCTTT. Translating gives CAISDGNTEAFF.

DNA for the CDR3: TGTGCCATCAGTGAGTCGTCAGGGCCACACTATGGCTACACCTTC. This gives the protein CAISESSGPHYGYTF. The gene calls are TRBV10-3 and TRBJ1-2; D may be TRBD1 (5 bases). Per the germline V gene, CDR1 is ENHRY and CDR2 is SYGVKD. Trimming removed 0 bases at V and 3 bases at J, with 11 bases between. This CDR3 has 15 residues.

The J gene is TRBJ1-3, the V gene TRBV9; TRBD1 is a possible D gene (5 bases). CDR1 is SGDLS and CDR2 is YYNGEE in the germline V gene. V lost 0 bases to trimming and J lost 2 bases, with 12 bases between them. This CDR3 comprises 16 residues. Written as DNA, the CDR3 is TGTGCCAGCAGCGTAGCAGGGCGACAGACTGGAAACACCATATATTTT. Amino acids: CASSVAGRQTGNTIYF. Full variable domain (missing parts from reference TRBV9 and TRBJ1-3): DSGVTQTPKHLITATGQRVTLRCSPRSGDLSVYWYQQSLDQGLQFLIQYYNGEERAKGNILERFSAQQFPDLHSELNLSSLELGDSALYFCASSVAGRQTGNTIYFGEGSWLTVV.

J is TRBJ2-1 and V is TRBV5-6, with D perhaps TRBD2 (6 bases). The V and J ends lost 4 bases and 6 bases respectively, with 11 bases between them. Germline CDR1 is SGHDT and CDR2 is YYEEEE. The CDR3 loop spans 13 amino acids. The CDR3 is CASSGGLGNEQFF. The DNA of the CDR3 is TGTGCCAGCAGCGGGGGACTTGGCAATGAGCAGTTCTTC.

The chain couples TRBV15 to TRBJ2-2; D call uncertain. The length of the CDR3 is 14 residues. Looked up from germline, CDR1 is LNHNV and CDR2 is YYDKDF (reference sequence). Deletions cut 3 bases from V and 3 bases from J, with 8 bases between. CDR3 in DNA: TGTGCCACCAGCAGCCCAGGTGACACCGGGGAGCTGTTTTTT. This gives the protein CATSSPGDTGELFF.

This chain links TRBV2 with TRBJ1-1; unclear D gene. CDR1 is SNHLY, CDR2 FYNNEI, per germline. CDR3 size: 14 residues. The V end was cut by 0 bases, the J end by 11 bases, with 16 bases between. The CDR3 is CASSEARGLVGAFF. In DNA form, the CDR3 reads TGTGCCAGCAGTGAAGCGAGAGGCCTCGTTGGGGCTTTCTTT.

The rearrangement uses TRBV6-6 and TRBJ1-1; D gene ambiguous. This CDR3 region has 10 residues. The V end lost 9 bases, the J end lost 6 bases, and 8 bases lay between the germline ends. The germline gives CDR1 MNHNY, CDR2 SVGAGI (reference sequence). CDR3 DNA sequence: TGTGCCAGTCTCGGCCCTGAAGCTTTCTTT. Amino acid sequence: CASLGPEAFF.

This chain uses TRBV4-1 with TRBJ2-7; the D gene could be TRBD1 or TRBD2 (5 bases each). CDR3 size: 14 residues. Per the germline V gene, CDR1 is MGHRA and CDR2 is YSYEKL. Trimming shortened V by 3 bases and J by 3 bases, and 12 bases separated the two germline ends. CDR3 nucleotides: TGCGCCAGCAGCCAGGGACCGACAAGCTACGAGCAGTACTTC. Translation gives CASSQGPTSYEQYF.

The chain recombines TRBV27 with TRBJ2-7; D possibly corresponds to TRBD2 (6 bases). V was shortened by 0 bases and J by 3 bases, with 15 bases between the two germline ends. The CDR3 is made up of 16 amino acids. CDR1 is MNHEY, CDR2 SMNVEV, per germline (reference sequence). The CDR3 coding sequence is TGTGCCAGCAGTTTATCGAGGGTGGGCGGGAACTACGAGCAGTACTTC. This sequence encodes CASSLSRVGGNYEQYF.

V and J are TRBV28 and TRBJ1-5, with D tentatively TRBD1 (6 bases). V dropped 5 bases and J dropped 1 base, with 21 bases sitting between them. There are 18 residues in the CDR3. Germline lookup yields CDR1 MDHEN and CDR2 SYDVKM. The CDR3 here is CASSQYKTGPGSNQPQHF. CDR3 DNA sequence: TGTGCCAGCAGTCAATATAAGACAGGTCCTGGGAGCAATCAGCCCCAGCATTTT.

CDR3 DNA sequence: TGTGCCAGCAGCGTAGAACTCCGGGCCCTACCCTACGAGCAGTACTTC. It specifies CASSVELRALPYEQYF. V and J are TRBV9 and TRBJ2-7; unclear D gene. V was trimmed by 0 bases and J by 2 bases, leaving 15 bases between them. Germline values: CDR1 SGDLS, CDR2 YYNGEE. The CDR3 runs 16 residues.

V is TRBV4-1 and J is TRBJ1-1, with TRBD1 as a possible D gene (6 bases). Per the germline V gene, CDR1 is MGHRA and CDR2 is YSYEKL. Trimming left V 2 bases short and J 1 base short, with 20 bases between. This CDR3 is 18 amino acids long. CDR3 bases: TGCGCCAGCAGCCAACCTCTTACTGGGGGCAGGAGGAACACTGAAGCTTTCTTT. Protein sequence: CASSQPLTGGRRNTEAFF.

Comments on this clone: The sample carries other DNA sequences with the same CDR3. The CDR3 DNA sequence: TGTGCCAGCAGTGGAGGCAGCAATCAGCCCCAGCATTTT. Protein sequence: CASSGGSNQPQHF. The chain recombines TRBV2 with TRBJ1-5; D is uncertain. This CDR3 region has 13 residues. CDR1 is SNHLY and CDR2 is FYNNEI in the germline V gene. Trimming removed 4 bases at V and 1 base at J, with 5 bases between.

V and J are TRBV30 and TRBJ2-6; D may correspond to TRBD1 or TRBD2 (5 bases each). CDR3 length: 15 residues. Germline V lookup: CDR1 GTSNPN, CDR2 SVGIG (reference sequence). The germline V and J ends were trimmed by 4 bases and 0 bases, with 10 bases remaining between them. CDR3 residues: CAWTLGTSGANVLTF. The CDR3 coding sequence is TGTGCCTGGACCCTCGGGACCTCTGGGGCCAACGTCCTGACTTTC. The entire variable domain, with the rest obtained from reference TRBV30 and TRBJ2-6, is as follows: SQTIHQWPATLVQPVGSPLSLECTVEGTSNPNLYWYRQAAGRGLQLLFYSVGIGQISSEVPQNLSASRPQDRQFILSSKKLLLSDSGFYLCAWTLGTSGANVLTFGAGSRLTVL.

The CDR3 DNA is TGTGCCAGCAGCCAAGAAACGTGCTACGAGCAGTACTTC. Its translation: CASSQETCYEQYF. This sequence joins TRBV3-1 (or the pseudogene TRBV3-2) and TRBJ2-7; unclear D gene. V lost 0 bases and J lost 3, with 6 bases in between. The CDR3 extends over 13 amino acids. Per the germline V gene, CDR1 is LGHDT and CDR2 is YNNKEL (reference sequence).

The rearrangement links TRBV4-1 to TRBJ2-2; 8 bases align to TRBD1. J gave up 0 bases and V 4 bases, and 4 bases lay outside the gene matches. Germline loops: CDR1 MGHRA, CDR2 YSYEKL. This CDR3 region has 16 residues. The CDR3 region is CASSRTTGANTGELFF. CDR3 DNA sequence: TGCGCCAGCAGCCGGACGACAGGGGCGAACACCGGGGAGCTGTTTTTT.

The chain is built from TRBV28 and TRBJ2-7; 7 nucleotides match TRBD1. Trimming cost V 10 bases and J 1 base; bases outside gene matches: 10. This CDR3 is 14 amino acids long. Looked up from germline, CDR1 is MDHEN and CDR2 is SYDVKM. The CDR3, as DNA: TGTGCCACCGTTTTGTCGGACAGGTCCTACGAGCAGTACTTC. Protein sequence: CATVLSDRSYEQYF.

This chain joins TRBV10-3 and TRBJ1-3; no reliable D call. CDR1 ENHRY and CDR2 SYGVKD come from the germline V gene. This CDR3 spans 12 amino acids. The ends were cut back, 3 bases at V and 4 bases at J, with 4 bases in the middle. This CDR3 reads CAISDGGNTIYF. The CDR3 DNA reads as TGTGCCATCAGTGATGGGGGAAACACCATATATTTT.

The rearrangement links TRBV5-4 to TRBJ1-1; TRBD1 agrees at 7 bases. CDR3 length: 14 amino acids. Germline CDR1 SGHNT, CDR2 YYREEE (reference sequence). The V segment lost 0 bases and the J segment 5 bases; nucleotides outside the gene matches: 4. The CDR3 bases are TGTGCCAGCAGCTTGGAACAGGGGAGGACTGAAGCTTTCTTT. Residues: CASSLEQGRTEAFF.

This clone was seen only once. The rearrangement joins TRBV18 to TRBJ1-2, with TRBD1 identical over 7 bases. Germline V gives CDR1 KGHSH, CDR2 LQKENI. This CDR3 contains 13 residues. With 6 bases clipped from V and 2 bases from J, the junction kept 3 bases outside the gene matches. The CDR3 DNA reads TGTGCCAGCTCTTCGGACAGGAACTATGGCTACACCTTC. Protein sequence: CASSSDRNYGYTF.